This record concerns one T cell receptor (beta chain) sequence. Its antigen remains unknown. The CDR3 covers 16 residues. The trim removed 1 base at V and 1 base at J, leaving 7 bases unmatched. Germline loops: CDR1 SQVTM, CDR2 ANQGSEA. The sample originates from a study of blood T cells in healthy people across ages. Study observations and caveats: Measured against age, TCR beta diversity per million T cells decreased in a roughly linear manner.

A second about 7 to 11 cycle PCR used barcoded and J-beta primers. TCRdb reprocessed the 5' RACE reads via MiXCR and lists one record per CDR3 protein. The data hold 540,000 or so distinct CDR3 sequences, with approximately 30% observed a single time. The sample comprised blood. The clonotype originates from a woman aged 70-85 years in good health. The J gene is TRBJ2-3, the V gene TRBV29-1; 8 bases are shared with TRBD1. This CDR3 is CSVEGGTGGGTDTQYF. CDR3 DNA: TGCAGCGTTGAAGGCGGGACAGGTGGGGGCACAGATACGCAGTATTTT.